This T cell receptor (beta chain) originates from a study of cytomegalovirus exposure and HLA in healthy donors. Across the study: The roughly 110 validation repertoires were reported in a later analysis to have been generated on the same platform as the roughly 700 first-cohort repertoires. Study-wide results and limits: Whilst most TCR sequences proved rare, a subset of public TCRs occurred across many donors. Reports indicated that the classifier achieved high specificity and sensitivity in diagnosing cytomegalovirus status.

V shed 1 base and J shed 4 bases, with 8 bases lying between them. Looked up from germline, CDR1 is SGHDT and CDR2 is YYEEEE. The CDR3 consists of 13 residues. Assay used: immunoSEQ multiplex PCR; TCRdb lists only in-frame clones, some missing. The repertoire holds 200,000 or so clones, with roughly 84% as singletons. The donors formed part of the approximately 120-subject validation cohort, distinct from the approximately 630-subject first cohort. Points on this clone: The antigen is undetermined.

The sample was PBMCs. This sequence was found in a woman aged 25 to 39 in good health and CMV-seropositive. The gene calls are TRBV5-6 and TRBJ2-5; D is perhaps TRBD2 (7 bases). CDR3 in amino acids: CASSLRGGETQYF. Written as DNA, the CDR3 is TGTGCCAGCAGCTTGAGGGGGGGAGAGACCCAGTACTTC.